The sequence of this T cell receptor beta chain was determined in a study of cytomegalovirus exposure and HLA in healthy donors. The PCR made use of 60 Vbeta and 13 Jbeta primers. Here immunoSEQ multiplex PCR was the method, and the copy in TCRdb shows in-frame clones only, minus some. The sample carries some 200,000 clones, about 70% recorded once. Whole-study results and caveats: A later analysis by the authors found several of the most significant clusters apparently linked to common viral pathogens. Donor immune exposure was known only as CMV serostatus. A prior analysis recorded that most TCR beta V segments were productive about 90% or about 30% of the time. Reports indicated that the classifier achieved high specificity and sensitivity in diagnosing cytomegalovirus status.

With regard to this clone: Its antigen is not known.

Trimming took off 0 bases at V and 0 bases at J, with 10 bases between the two ends. This CDR3 is 17 amino acids long. Looked up from germline, CDR1 is SGHRS and CDR2 is YFSETQ. The rearrangement uses TRBV5-1 and TRBJ1-6; D call uncertain. The receptor comes from a man in his forties in good health and CMV-seropositive. The sample taken for sequencing was PBMCs. This CDR3 reads CASSLADSSSYNSPLHF. The CDR3 nucleotides read TGCGCCAGCAGCTTGGCTGACTCCAGCTCCTATAATTCACCCCTCCACTTT.